What follows are 8 T cell receptor beta chains derived from one specimen sequenced in a study of blood T cell repertoires in COVID-19. Method: immunoSEQ multiplex PCR; TCRdb's copy keeps in-frame clones and lacks some. Of around 99,000 clones listed, approximately 88% are singletons. Sequencing used peripheral blood. The receptors derive from a middle-aged man with active or convalescent COVID-19.

The sample holds one count of this clone. CDR3 protein: CASTLGQANYGYTF. In DNA form, the CDR3 reads TGTGCCAGCACCTTGGGACAGGCAAACTATGGCTACACCTTC. V gene TRBV6-1 combines with J gene TRBJ1-2; 8 nucleotides match TRBD1. Germline V CDR1 and CDR2: MNHNS, SASEGT. This CDR3 has 14 amino acids. The V segment lost 7 bases and the J segment 2 bases; nucleotides outside the gene matches: 6.

V is TRBV28 and J is TRBJ2-1; 9 bases line up with TRBD1. Trimming removed 5 bases from V and 3 bases from J; junction bases left unmatched: 5. Germline CDR1 MDHEN, CDR2 SYDVKM. The CDR3 spans 15 residues. The DNA for the CDR3 is TGTGCCAGCAGTCGGGACAGGGTAAACTACAATGAGCAGTTCTTC. Amino acids: CASSRDRVNYNEQFF. Drawing the rest from reference TRBV28 and TRBJ2-1, the complete variable domain is DVKVTQSSRYLVKRTGEKVFLECVQDMDHENMFWYRQDPGLGLRLIYFSYDVKMKEKGDIPEGYSVSREKKERFSLILESASTNQTSMYLCASSRDRVNYNEQFFGPGTRLTVL.

J is TRBJ1-3 and V is TRBV4-2, with D possibly being TRBD1 (5 bases). Trimming took off 1 base at V and 0 bases at J, with 13 bases between the two ends. Germline CDR1 reads LGHNA; CDR2 reads YNFKEQ. The CDR3 is 17 residues long. CDR3 sequence (DNA): TGTGCCAGCAGCCAAGTCGCGGGGGGGGGCTCTGGAAACACCATATATTTT. As protein: CASSQVAGGGSGNTIYF.

This chain uses TRBV5-1 with TRBJ1-2; 9 bases agree with TRBD1. CDR1 SGHRS and CDR2 YFSETQ come from the germline V gene. This CDR3 is 14 amino acids long. The trim removed 2 bases at V and 6 bases at J, leaving 5 bases unmatched. CDR3 in DNA: TGCGCCAGCAGCTTAGGGGACAGGGCAGATGGCTACACCTTC. Translated: CASSLGDRADGYTF.

The gene calls are TRBV10-3 and TRBJ1-1; weak D call: TRBD1 (5 bases). Germline CDR1 ENHRY, CDR2 SYGVKD. Trimming left V 7 bases short and J 4 bases short, with 10 bases between. The CDR3 has 12 amino acids. The CDR3 sequence is CAINPGGTEAFF. CDR3 nucleotides: TGTGCCATCAATCCGGGGGGCACTGAAGCTTTCTTT.

The chain recombines TRBV19 with TRBJ1-1; D remains ambiguous. CDR3 length equals 13 residues. Germline V gene lookup returns CDR1 LNHDA and CDR2 SQIVND (reference sequence). Trimming removed 4 bases at V and 10 bases at J, with 16 bases between. CDR3 DNA sequence: TGTGCCAGTAGTAGAACAGTGACCCTGGGAGCTTTCTTT. Encoded protein: CASSRTVTLGAFF. Full variable domain (missing parts from reference TRBV19 and TRBJ1-1): DGGITQSPKYLFRKEGQNVTLSCEQNLNHDAMYWYRQDPGQGLRLIYYSQIVNDFQKGDIAEGYSVSREKKESFPLTVTSAQKNPTAFYLCASSRTVTLGAFFGQGTRLTVV.

V gene TRBV9 combines with J gene TRBJ2-6; D is possibly TRBD2 (5 bases). Trimming shortened V by 2 bases and J by 2 bases, and 11 bases separated the two germline ends. The CDR3 totals 16 residues. Germline values: CDR1 SGDLS, CDR2 YYNGEE. The CDR3 region is CASSVGLAPGANVLTF. CDR3 sequence (DNA): TGTGCCAGCAGCGTCGGTCTAGCTCCTGGGGCCAACGTCCTGACTTTC.

The genes are TRBV5-5 and TRBJ1-2; 8 bases match TRBD1. The CDR3 consists of 15 residues. Trimming removed 0 bases from V and 8 bases from J; junction bases left unmatched: 9. The germline V gene encodes CDR1 SGHKS and CDR2 YYEKEE (reference sequence). Here the CDR3 reads CASSLGGTGVSGYTF. CDR3 nucleotide sequence: TGTGCCAGCAGCTTGGGGGGGACAGGCGTGAGCGGCTACACCTTC.